The 27 T cell receptor beta chains below come from one sample, sequenced in a study of post-analysis software for immune sequencing data. Regarding the study as a whole: Several TRBV segments were more frequent in patients than controls; TRBV5-6, TRBV5-1 and TRBV20-1 belonged to this group.

The authors incorporated unique molecular identifiers into the TCR beta cDNA libraries. TCRdb ran MiXCR on the PCR reads and lists one entry per CDR3 protein. This table holds approximately 630,000 distinct CDR3 sequences, approximately 60% found once. Their cognate antigens are unknown. The sequencing input was blood. The receptors stem from a girl aged 2 to 9 with multiple sclerosis.

The chain has TRBV7-9 and TRBJ2-7, with TRBD2 matching over 7 bases. The end of the DNA aligns better with TRBJ2-5, so the J call may be wrong. Germline V gene data show CDR1 as SEHNR and CDR2 as FQNEAQ (reference sequence). The CDR3 runs 14 residues. CDR3 coding DNA: TGTGCCAGCAGCTCTGGACTAGTTGGAGAGACCCAGTACTTC. It encodes CASSSGLVGETQYF.

The genes are TRBV7-9 and TRBJ2-5, with 7 bases lining up with TRBD1. Germline V gene data show CDR1 as SEHNR and CDR2 as FQNEAQ (reference sequence). Trimming took 3 bases from V and 5 from J; bases not matched to a gene: 6. The CDR3 spans 14 residues. CDR3 in amino acids: CASSFQTGMETQYF. DNA of the CDR3: TGTGCCAGCAGCTTTCAGACAGGGATGGAGACCCAGTACTTC.

This clonotype was counted a few times. The chain couples TRBV29-1 to TRBJ2-1; 9 nucleotides agree with TRBD2. J was trimmed by 3 bases and V by 6 bases; bases with no gene match: 3. Looked up from germline, CDR1 is SQVTM and CDR2 is ANQGSEA. The CDR3 length is 13 residues. CDR3 bases: TGCAGCGTCGTTAGCGGGGGCTACAATGAGCAGTTCTTC. Translation gives CSVVSGGYNEQFF.

This chain joins TRBV18 and TRBJ1-1; D not certain. Trimming took 8 bases from V and 4 from J, leaving 11 bases between them. There are 12 residues in the CDR3. The V gene's germline CDR1 is KGHSH and CDR2 LQKENI. Here the CDR3 reads CASLRAGTEAFF. DNA for the CDR3: TGTGCCAGCCTGAGGGCTGGCACTGAAGCTTTCTTT.

This rearrangement joins TRBV27 to TRBJ2-7; 8 bases match TRBD1. There are 13 residues in the CDR3. Germline CDR1 MNHEY, CDR2 SMNVEV (reference sequence). With V trimmed by 7 bases and J by 3 bases, 5 bases remained unmatched. The CDR3 protein is CASTGTGRYEQYF. The DNA for the CDR3 is TGTGCCAGCACTGGGACAGGTCGCTACGAGCAGTACTTC.

The genes are TRBV7-9 and TRBJ2-3; 10 nucleotides align to TRBD1. Per germline, CDR1 SEHNR and CDR2 FQNEAQ (reference sequence). V lost 10 bases and J lost 0; bases outside the gene matches: 10. The CDR3 is 16 residues long. In DNA form, the CDR3 reads TGTGCCACCGGCAGAGGGACAGGGGAAAGCACAGATACGCAGTATTTT. Protein product: CATGRGTGESTDTQYF.

The rearrangement links TRBV2 to TRBJ2-4; no clear D gene. Germline CDR1 SNHLY, CDR2 FYNNEI. This CDR3 is built from 16 residues. Trimming stripped 6 bases from V and 0 bases from J, with 15 bases between. The CDR3 sequence is CASRGQRGIAKNIQYF. Written as DNA, the CDR3 is TGTGCCAGCAGGGGTCAGCGAGGAATAGCCAAAAACATTCAGTACTTC.

The chain recombines TRBV6-2 or TRBV6-3 with TRBJ2-7; 9 nucleotides agree with TRBD1. The germline V gene encodes CDR1 MNHEY and CDR2 SVGEGT. The CDR3 extends over 15 amino acids. J lost 7 bases, V lost 6 bases, and 13 bases had no gene match. The CDR3 sequence is CASRTLGQGLGEQYF. For the CDR3, the DNA is TGTGCCAGCAGGACCCTGGGACAGGGCCTGGGAGAGCAGTACTTC.

The chain carries TRBV7-8 and TRBJ1-1; D is unresolved. Germline-derived CDR1 and CDR2 are SGHVS and FQNEAQ. This CDR3 has 14 amino acids. Deletions cut 1 base from V and 7 bases from J, with 13 bases between. The CDR3 loop reads CASSLVRFVGEAFF. The CDR3 nucleotides are TGTGCCAGCAGCTTAGTCCGGTTCGTCGGTGAAGCTTTCTTT.

V is TRBV29-1 and J is TRBJ1-1; 8 nucleotides align to TRBD1. CDR1 and CDR2 from the germline V gene are SQVTM and ANQGSEA. CDR3 size: 15 residues. V lost 5 bases to trimming and J lost 4 bases; unmatched junction nucleotides: 12. Here the CDR3 DNA reads TGCAGCGTTAGTCAGGGGGCAGAGCTGGGCACTGAAGCTTTCTTT. Its translation is CSVSQGAELGTEAFF. The variable domain in full, completed from reference TRBV29-1 and TRBJ1-1, reads SAVISQKPSRDICQRGTSLTIQCQVDSQVTMMFWYRQQPGQSLTLIATANQGSEATYESGFVIDKFPISRPNLTFSTLTVSNMSPEDSSIYLCSVSQGAELGTEAFFGQGTRLTVV.

The chain links TRBV19 to TRBJ2-1, with D tentatively TRBD1 or TRBD2 (5 bases each). The CDR3 is 17 amino acids. With 5 bases removed from V and 0 bases from J, the gap between germline ends came to 17 bases. Germline values: CDR1 LNHDA, CDR2 SQIVND (reference sequence). The CDR3 protein is CASSPFGGASSYNEQFF. Here the CDR3 DNA reads TGTGCCAGTAGTCCATTTGGGGGAGCAAGCTCCTACAATGAGCAGTTCTTC.

The CDR3 DNA follows: TGTGCCAGCAGATCCGGGCCAGGCACCTTGAAAGCTTTCTTT. This translates into CASRSGPGTLKAFF. This chain joins TRBV6-2 or TRBV6-3 and TRBJ1-1; D call uncertain. Germline assignment: CDR1 MNHEY and CDR2 SVGEGT. This CDR3 has 14 residues. V gave up 6 bases and J gave up 9 bases, with 20 bases separating them.

This clonotype was detected once. This chain joins TRBV5-1 and TRBJ1-5, with D possibly TRBD1 on 5 matching bases. CDR1 is SGHRS and CDR2 is YFSETQ in the germline V gene. The CDR3 sequence is 14 residues long. V was shortened by 0 bases and J by 5 bases, with 9 bases between the two germline ends. Here the CDR3 reads CASSLVGDHQPQHF. The CDR3 nucleotides are TGCGCCAGCAGCTTGGTTGGGGACCATCAGCCCCAGCATTTT.

This sequence joins TRBV5-5 and TRBJ2-1; 8 bases are a match to TRBD2. This CDR3 has 15 residues. Germline V CDR1 and CDR2: SGHKS, YYEKEE (reference sequence). Unmatched junction bases numbered 8, after V lost 4 bases and J lost 5 bases. The CDR3 bases are TGTGCCAGCAGCCTGTCCAGCGGGAGTCACAATGAGCAGTTCTTC. It is translated as CASSLSSGSHNEQFF.

The chain recombines TRBV3-1 with TRBJ2-7; 15 positions match TRBD2. This CDR3 is 16 amino acids long. Germline V CDR1 and CDR2: LGHDT, YNNKEL (reference sequence). V shed 1 base and J 5 bases; nucleotides not matched to a gene: 3. As DNA, the CDR3 is TGTGCCAGCAGCCAAGGGACTAGCGGGAGGGCAGACGAGCAGTACTTC. It codes for CASSQGTSGRADEQYF.

The gene calls are TRBV27 and TRBJ1-5, with 9 positions matching TRBD1. CDR1 and CDR2 (germline): MNHEY, SMNVEV (reference sequence). The trim removed 6 bases at V and 2 bases at J, leaving 8 bases unmatched. The length of the CDR3 is 16 residues. The CDR3 is CASRRTGGAGNQPQHF. The DNA of the CDR3 is TGTGCCAGCAGGAGAACAGGGGGCGCGGGCAATCAGCCCCAGCATTTT.

The V call is TRBV20-1, the J call TRBJ1-4; possibly TRBD1 for D (5 bases). Germline assignment: CDR1 DFQATT and CDR2 SNEGSKA (reference sequence). The CDR3 length is 17 residues. The CDR3 bases are TGCAGCGCTTGGGCCGGCAGGGCGATAGGGGCTAATGAAAAACTGTTTTTT. Encoded protein: CSAWAGRAIGANEKLFF.

This chain joins TRBV7-9 and TRBJ1-4; no clear D. Trimming left V 2 bases short and J 0 bases short, with 7 bases between. Germline CDR1 SEHNR, CDR2 FQNEAQ (reference sequence). The CDR3 loop spans 15 amino acids. The DNA for the CDR3 is TGTGCCAGCAGCTTACCCATATCAACTAATGAAAAACTGTTTTTT. Residues: CASSLPISTNEKLFF.

The rearrangement uses TRBV6-2 or TRBV6-3 and TRBJ1-1; D is perhaps TRBD1 (5 bases). The CDR3 is 14 residues long. Looked up from germline, CDR1 is MNHEY and CDR2 is SVGEGT. V lost 7 bases to trimming and J lost 1 base, with 13 bases between them. This CDR3 reads CASKITGTNTEAFF. The CDR3 nucleotides read TGTGCCAGCAAAATCACAGGAACGAACACTGAAGCTTTCTTT.

In this sample, this clonotype turned up a few times. The rearrangement uses TRBV11-2 and TRBJ2-1; 9 bases match TRBD2. Trimming took 0 bases from V and 0 from J; bases not matched to a gene: 6. CDR3 length: 18 amino acids. Per the germline V gene, CDR1 is SGHAT and CDR2 is FQNNGV. The CDR3 protein is CASSLDFLAGFSYNEQFF. The CDR3 DNA reads TGTGCCAGCAGCTTAGATTTCCTAGCGGGATTCTCCTACAATGAGCAGTTCTTC.

This rearrangement joins TRBV12-3 or TRBV12-4 to TRBJ2-3; 9 bases fit TRBD2. The CDR3 is 18 amino acids. Trimming removed 6 bases from V and 2 bases from J; junction bases left unmatched: 15. In DNA, the CDR3 is TGTGCCAGCAGCCGCCCTAAGCGGAGCGGGGGGATCACAGATACGCAGTATTTT. This encodes CASSRPKRSGGITDTQYF.

This clonotype was counted a few times. The chain employs TRBV6-6 and TRBJ1-2, with TRBD1 as a possible D gene (5 bases). The germline V gene encodes CDR1 MNHNY and CDR2 SVGAGI (reference sequence). The ends were cut back, 0 bases at V and 2 bases at J, with 7 bases in the middle. This CDR3 spans 14 amino acids. This chain's CDR3 is CASSYSDSNYGYTF. The CDR3 nucleotides read TGTGCCAGCAGTTACTCCGACAGCAACTATGGCTACACCTTC.

This clonotype was recorded a few times. The rearrangement links TRBV9 to TRBJ2-1; tentatively, D is TRBD2 (5 bases). V was pared by 0 bases and J by 7 bases, with 5 bases between. The CDR3 totals 12 residues. In germline, CDR1 is SGDLS, CDR2 YYNGEE. CDR3 bases: TGTGCCAGCAGCGTAGGGGAGAATGAGCAGTTCTTC. Translating gives CASSVGENEQFF.

This clonotype was seen a handful of times. V and J are TRBV5-6 and TRBJ2-1; no clear D. Trimming took 4 bases from V and 5 from J, leaving 13 bases between them. Germline V gene sequence: CDR1 SGHDT, CDR2 YYEEEE. This CDR3 is 14 amino acids long. The CDR3 is CASSPVHLNNEQFF. In DNA, the CDR3 is TGTGCCAGCAGCCCTGTTCACCTGAACAATGAGCAGTTCTTC.

The V gene is TRBV10-3, the J gene TRBJ2-2, with D maybe TRBD1 (5 bases). The CDR3 is made up of 18 amino acids. Germline CDR1 is ENHRY and CDR2 is SYGVKD. Trimming removed 4 bases from V and 4 bases from J, with 22 bases in between. The CDR3 DNA reads TGTGCCATCAGTGCTCCCACGCTAGGGGCGCTGACCACCGGGGAGCTGTTTTTT. Protein sequence: CAISAPTLGALTTGELFF.

V is TRBV12-3 or TRBV12-4 and J is TRBJ1-1; 7 bases align to TRBD1. V lost 5 bases, J lost 4 bases, and 4 bases stayed unmatched. The CDR3 has 13 amino acids. CDR3: CASSRQGITEAFF. The CDR3 DNA is TGTGCCAGCAGTCGACAGGGAATCACTGAAGCTTTCTTT.

This chain links TRBV5-4 with TRBJ2-1; 7 bases line up with TRBD1. Unmatched junction bases numbered 10, after V lost 4 bases and J lost 9 bases. The CDR3 contains 14 residues. The germline V gene has CDR1 SGHNT and CDR2 YYREEE (reference sequence). The CDR3 DNA sequence: TGTGCCAGCAGCCTGGGACAGCCCATCGGTGAGCAGTTCTTC. This codes for CASSLGQPIGEQFF. The complete variable domain, with remaining parts taken from reference TRBV5-4 and TRBJ2-1, reads ETGVTQSPTHLIKTRGQQVTLRCSSQSGHNTVSWYQQALGQGPQFIFQYYREEENGRGNFPPRFSGLQFPNYSSELNVNALELDDSALYLCASSLGQPIGEQFFGPGTRLTVL.